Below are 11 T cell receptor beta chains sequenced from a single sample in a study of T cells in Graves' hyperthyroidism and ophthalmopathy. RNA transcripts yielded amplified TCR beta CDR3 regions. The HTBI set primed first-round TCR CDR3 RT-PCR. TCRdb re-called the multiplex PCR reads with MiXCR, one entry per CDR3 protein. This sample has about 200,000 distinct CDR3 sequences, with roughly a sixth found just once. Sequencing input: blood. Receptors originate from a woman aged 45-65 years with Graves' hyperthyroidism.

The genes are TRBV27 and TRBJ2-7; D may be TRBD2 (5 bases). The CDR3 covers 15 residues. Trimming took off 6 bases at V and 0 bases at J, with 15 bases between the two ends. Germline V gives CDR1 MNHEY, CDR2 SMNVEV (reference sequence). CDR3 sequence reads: CASRYEGHLSYEQYF. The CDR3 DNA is TGTGCCAGCAGATACGAGGGCCATCTCTCCTACGAGCAGTACTTC.

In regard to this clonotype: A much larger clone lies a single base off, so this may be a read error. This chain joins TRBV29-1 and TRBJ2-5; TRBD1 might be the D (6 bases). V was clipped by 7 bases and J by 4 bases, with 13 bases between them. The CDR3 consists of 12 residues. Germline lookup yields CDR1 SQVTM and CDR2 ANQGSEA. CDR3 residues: CSDSQGGETQYF. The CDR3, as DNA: TGCAGCGATTCACAGGGCGGAGAGACCCAGTACTTC.

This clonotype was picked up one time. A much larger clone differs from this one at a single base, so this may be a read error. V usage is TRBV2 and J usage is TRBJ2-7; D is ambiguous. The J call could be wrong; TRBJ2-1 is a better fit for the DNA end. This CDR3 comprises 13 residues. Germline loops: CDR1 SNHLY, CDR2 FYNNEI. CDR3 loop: CASVLGSPYEQFF. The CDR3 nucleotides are TGTGCCAGCGTTCTTGGCTCCCCCTACGAGCAGTTCTTC.

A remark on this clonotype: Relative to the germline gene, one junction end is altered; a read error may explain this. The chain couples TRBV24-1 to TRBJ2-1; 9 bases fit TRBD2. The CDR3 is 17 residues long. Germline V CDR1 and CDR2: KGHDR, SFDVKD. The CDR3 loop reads CVTSDTSGRSPYNEQFF. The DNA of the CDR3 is TGTGTCACCAGTGATACCAGCGGGAGGAGTCCCTACAATGAGCAGTTCTTC.

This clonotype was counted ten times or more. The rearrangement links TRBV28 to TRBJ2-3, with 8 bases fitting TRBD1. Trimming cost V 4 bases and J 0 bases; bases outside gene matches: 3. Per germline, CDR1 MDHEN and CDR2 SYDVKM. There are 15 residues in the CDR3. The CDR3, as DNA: TGTGCCAGCAGTTCAGGGGGCCTCAGCACAGATACGCAGTATTTT. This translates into CASSSGGLSTDTQYF.

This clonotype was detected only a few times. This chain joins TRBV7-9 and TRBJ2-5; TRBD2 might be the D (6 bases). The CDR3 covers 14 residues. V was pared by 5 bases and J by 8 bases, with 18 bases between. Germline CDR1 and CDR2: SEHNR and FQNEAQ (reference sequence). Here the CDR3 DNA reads TGTGCCAGCAGCCGATCGAGCGGGCCAACCACCCAGTACTTC. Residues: CASSRSSGPTTQYF.

The CDR3: CSASGRNSNQPQHF. CDR3 in DNA: TGCAGTGCTAGTGGGCGGAATAGCAATCAGCCCCAGCATTTT. The chain joins TRBV20-1 to TRBJ1-5; no firm D call. The CDR3 spans 14 residues. V was trimmed by 3 bases and J by 0 bases, leaving 9 bases between them. CDR1 and CDR2 from the germline V gene are DFQATT and SNEGSKA (reference sequence).

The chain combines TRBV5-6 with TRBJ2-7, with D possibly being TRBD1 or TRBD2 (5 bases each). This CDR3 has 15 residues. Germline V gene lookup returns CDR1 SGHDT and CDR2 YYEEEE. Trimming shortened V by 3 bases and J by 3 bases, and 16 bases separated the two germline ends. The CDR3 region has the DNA TGTGCCAGCAGCTCTAGGGGAGTAAACATCTACGAGCAGTACTTC. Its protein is CASSSRGVNIYEQYF.

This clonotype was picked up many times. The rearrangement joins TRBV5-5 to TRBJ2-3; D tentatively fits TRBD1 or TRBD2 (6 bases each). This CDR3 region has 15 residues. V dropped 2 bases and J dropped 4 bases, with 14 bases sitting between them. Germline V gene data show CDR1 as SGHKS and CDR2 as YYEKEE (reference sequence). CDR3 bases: TGTGCCAGCAGCTTTGCGGGACAAGATGCAGATACGCAGTATTTT. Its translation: CASSFAGQDADTQYF.

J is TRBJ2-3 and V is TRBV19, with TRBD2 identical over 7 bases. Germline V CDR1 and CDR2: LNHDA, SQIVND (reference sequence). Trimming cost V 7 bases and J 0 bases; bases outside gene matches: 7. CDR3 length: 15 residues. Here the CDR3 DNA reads TGTGCCAGTAAAAGGGCGGGAGAAAGCACAGATACGCAGTATTTT. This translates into CASKRAGESTDTQYF.

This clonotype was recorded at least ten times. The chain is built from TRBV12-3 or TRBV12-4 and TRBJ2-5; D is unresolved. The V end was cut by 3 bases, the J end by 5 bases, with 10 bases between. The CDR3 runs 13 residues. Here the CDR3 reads CASSFGQRETQYF. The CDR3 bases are TGTGCCAGCAGTTTCGGGCAGAGGGAGACCCAGTACTTC.